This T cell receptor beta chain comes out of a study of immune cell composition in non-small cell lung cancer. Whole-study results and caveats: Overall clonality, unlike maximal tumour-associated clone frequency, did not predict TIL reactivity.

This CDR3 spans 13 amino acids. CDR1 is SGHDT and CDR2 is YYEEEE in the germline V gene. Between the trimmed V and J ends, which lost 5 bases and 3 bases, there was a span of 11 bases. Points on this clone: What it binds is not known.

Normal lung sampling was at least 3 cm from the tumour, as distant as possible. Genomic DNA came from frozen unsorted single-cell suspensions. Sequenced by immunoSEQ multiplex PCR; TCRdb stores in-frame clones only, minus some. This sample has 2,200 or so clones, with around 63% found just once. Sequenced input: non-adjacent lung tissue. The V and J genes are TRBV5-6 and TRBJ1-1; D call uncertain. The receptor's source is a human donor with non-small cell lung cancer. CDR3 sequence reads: CASRAVLDTEAFF. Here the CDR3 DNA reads TGTGCCAGCAGAGCCGTATTAGACACTGAAGCTTTCTTT. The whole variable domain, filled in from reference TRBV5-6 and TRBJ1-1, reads DAGVTQSPTHLIKTRGQQVTLRCSPKSGHDTVSWYQQALGQGPQFIFQYYEEEERQRGNFPDRFSGHQFPNYSSELNVNALLLGDSALYLCASRAVLDTEAFFGQGTRLTVV.